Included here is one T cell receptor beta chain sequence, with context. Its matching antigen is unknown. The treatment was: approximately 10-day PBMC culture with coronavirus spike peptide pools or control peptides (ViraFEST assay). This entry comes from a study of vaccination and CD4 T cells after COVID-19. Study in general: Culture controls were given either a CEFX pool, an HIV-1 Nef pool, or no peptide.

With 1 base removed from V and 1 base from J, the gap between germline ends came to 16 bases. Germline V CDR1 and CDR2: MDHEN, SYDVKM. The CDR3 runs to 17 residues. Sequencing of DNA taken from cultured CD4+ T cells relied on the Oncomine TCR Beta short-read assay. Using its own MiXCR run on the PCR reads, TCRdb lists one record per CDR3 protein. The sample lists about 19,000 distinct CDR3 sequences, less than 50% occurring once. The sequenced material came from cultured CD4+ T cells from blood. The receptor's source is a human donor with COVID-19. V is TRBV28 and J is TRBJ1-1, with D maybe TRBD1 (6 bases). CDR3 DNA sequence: TGTGCCAGCAGTTTATTTGGCCGGGGGCGCGGGAACACTGAAGCTTTCTTT. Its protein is CASSLFGRGRGNTEAFF.